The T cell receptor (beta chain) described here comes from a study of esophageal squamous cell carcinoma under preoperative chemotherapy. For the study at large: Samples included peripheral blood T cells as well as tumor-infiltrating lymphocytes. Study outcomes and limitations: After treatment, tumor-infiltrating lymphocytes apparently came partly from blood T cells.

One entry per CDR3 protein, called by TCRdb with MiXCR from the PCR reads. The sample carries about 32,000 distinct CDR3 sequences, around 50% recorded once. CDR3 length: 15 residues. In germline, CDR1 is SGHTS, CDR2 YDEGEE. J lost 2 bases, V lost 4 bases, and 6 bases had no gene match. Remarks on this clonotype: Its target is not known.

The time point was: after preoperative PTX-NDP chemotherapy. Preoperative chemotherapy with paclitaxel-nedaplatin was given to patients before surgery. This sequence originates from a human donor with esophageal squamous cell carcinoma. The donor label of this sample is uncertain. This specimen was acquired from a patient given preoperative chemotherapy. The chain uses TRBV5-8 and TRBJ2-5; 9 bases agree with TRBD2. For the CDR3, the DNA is TGTGCCAGCAGCAAGGGACTAGCAATACAAGAGACCCAGTACTTC. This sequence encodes CASSKGLAIQETQYF.